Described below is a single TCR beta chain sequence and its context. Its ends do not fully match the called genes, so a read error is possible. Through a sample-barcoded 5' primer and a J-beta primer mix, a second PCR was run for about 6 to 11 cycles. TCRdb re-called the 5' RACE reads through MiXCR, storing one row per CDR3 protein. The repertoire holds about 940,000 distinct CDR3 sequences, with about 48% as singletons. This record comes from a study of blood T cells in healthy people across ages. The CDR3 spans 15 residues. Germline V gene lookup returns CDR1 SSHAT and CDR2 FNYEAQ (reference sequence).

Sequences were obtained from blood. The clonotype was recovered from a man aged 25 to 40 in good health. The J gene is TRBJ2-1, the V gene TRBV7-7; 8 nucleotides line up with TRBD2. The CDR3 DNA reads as TGTGCTAGCAGCTTAGAAGCGGGGGTCCACAATGAGCAGTTCTTC. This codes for CASSLEAGVHNEQFF.